The rows below give T cell receptor beta chains drawn from one sample of a study of cytomegalovirus exposure and HLA in healthy donors. The protocol was immunoSEQ multiplex PCR, while the TCRdb copy is restricted to in-frame clones and leaves out a portion. The data contain 100,000 to 150,000 clones, 77% of them singletons. Material: PBMCs. These receptors were taken from a man aged 18-30 years in good health and CMV-seropositive. The CDR3 runs from the conserved cysteine through the conserved F or W. The D gene is left open where the match is weak. Clone size appears in some rows only: once, few, many, or a class for an expanded clone.

TGTGCCAGCAGTTTGGAGTACGGGTGGAATCAGCCCCAGCATTTT	CASSLEYGWNQPQHF	TRBJ1-5	NA	few	TRBV6-6
TGCGCCAGCAGCTTGGTGGCGACTACCTCCTACGAGCAGTACTTC	CASSLVATTSYEQYF	TRBJ2-7	NA	NA	TRBV5-1
TGTGCCAGCAGCCCGCGCTTAGGACAGGGGGACCGCGAGCAGTACTTC	CASSPRLGQGDREQYF	TRBJ2-7	TRBD1	NA	TRBV5-4
TGTGCCAGCCGGGAGCGGGGCGGAGACACTGAAGCTTTCTTT	CASRERGGDTEAFF	TRBJ1-1	NA	NA	TRBV6-1
TGTGCCACCCGACTAGCGGGGGACTCCTACAATGAGCAGTTCTTC	CATRLAGDSYNEQFF	TRBJ2-1	TRBD2	NA	TRBV15
TGTGCCAGCACCACTAGCAACCCCGGGGAGCTGTTTTTT	CASTTSNPGELFF	TRBJ2-2	NA	NA	TRBV28
TGTGCCAGCAGCCGTGGACAGGGCAATCAGCCCCAGCATTTT	CASSRGQGNQPQHF	TRBJ1-5	TRBD1	NA	TRBV28
TGTGCCAGCAGCCGACTAGTTACATATGAGACCCAGTACTTC	CASSRLVTYETQYF	TRBJ2-5	NA	NA	TRBV7-2
TGTGCAAGTCGCTTCACGGTGGGCCTAGCGGGGGGGCTCAATGAGCAGTTCTTC	CASRFTVGLAGGLNEQFF	TRBJ2-1	NA	NA	TRBV12-2
TGTGCCAGCAGTTTATACGGGACTCAAGAGACCCAGTACTTC	CASSLYGTQETQYF	TRBJ2-5	NA	NA	TRBV27
TGTGCCAGCAGCCAAGAAACAGGGGGCTCCTACGAGCAGTACTTC	CASSQETGGSYEQYF	TRBJ2-7	TRBD1	NA	TRBV4-2
TGTGCCAGCAGCAGGGGGCTCTCTGGAAACACCATATATTTT	CASSRGLSGNTIYF	TRBJ1-3	TRBD1	NA	TRBV14
TGTGCCAGCAGCCCGCAGCAGGGTGAAAATGATCAGCCCCAGCATTTT	CASSPQQGENDQPQHF	TRBJ1-5	NA	NA	TRBV4-2
TGTGCCAGCAGTTACGGGGGCAACACTGAAGCTTTCTTT	CASSYGGNTEAFF	TRBJ1-1	NA	few	TRBV6-5
TGTGCCAGCAGCTTGGGGACTGTGAACACTGAAGCTTTCTTT	CASSLGTVNTEAFF	TRBJ1-1	NA	NA	TRBV13
TGTGCCAGCAGCCGATGGTCCGGCCGGGGGACCCAGTACTTC	CASSRWSGRGTQYF	TRBJ2-5	NA	NA	TRBV11-2
TGTGCCAGCAGCCAAGATAGGTCCTCAGGATCGAACAGTCAGTACTTC	CASSQDRSSGSNSQYF	TRBJ2-4	NA	NA	TRBV4-2
TGTGCCAGCAGCTTGTTACAGGCTAGCAATCAGCCCCAGCATTTT	CASSLLQASNQPQHF	TRBJ1-5	NA	NA	TRBV5-6
TGTGCCAGCAGCCCCCGCGGGAGAGGTTCGGGTGAGCAGTACTTC	CASSPRGRGSGEQYF	TRBJ2-7	TRBD2	NA	TRBV9
TGTGCCAGCAGCTCGACAGGGACCATCATTGGCTACACCTTC	CASSSTGTIIGYTF	TRBJ1-2	TRBD1	NA	TRBV7-8
TGTGCCAGCAGCCAGAGGGTAGCGGGAGCAGAGGAGCAGTTCTTC	CASSQRVAGAEEQFF	TRBJ2-1	TRBD2	NA	TRBV13
TGTGCCAGCAGTTACTCCCAATGGGGGCTCTCCTACGAGCAGTACTTC	CASSYSQWGLSYEQYF	TRBJ2-7	NA	NA	TRBV6-5
TGTGCCAGCAGCGCGACTAGCGGGAGTGCCTACGAGCAGTACTTC	CASSATSGSAYEQYF	TRBJ2-7	TRBD2	NA	TRBV7-9
TGTGCCAGCCCCAGGACGGGGGGGACGAACACCGGGGAGCTGTTTTTT	CASPRTGGTNTGELFF	TRBJ2-2	TRBD2	once	TRBV7-2